Here is one T cell receptor beta chain with its context. Drawing of peripheral blood yielded roughly 9.8 milliliters from each donor. PBMCs were isolated at a quantity of at least 6 million per sample. These data are taken from a study of blood T cells in healthy people across ages. Trimming took 3 bases from V and 3 from J, leaving 19 bases between them. This CDR3 has 17 amino acids. Germline V gene sequence: CDR1 MDHEN, CDR2 SYDVKM. A second about 6 to 12 cycle PCR used barcoded and J-beta primers. MiXCR, applied by TCRdb to the 5' RACE reads, yields one record per CDR3 protein. The profile shows about 970,000 distinct CDR3 sequences, roughly half of them singletons.

What was sequenced was blood. The V and J genes are TRBV28 and TRBJ2-3; tentatively, D is TRBD2 (6 bases). The source of this sequence is a woman in her sixties in good health. For the CDR3, the DNA is TGTGCCAGCAGTTTTTTGGGGGGACCCTCAGGGACAGATACGCAGTATTTT. Translation gives CASSFLGGPSGTDTQYF.